This T cell receptor (beta chain) was recorded in a study of T-cell reconstitution after alpha-beta-depleted transplantation in children. General observations from the study: Newly generated T cells supplied most T-cell counts and diversity one year post-transplant. The study traced high day-60 TCRbeta diversity in some patients to surviving recipient T cells and thymic progenitors. Several hundred expanded graft clones reportedly were the source of alpha-beta T cells about two months after transplant.

The CDR3 totals 16 residues. Germline CDR1 MNHEY, CDR2 SVGAGI. The V and J ends lost 4 bases and 1 base, in that order; junction bases with no gene match: 6. At least ten counts were recorded for this clonotype. Its antigen remains unknown. Unique molecular identifiers were incorporated during preparation of the TCRbeta library. One entry per CDR3 protein results from TCRdb running MiXCR on the PCR reads. The top ten clones hold roughly 35% of a sample with approximately 190,000 distinct CDR3 sequences, approximately 8.4% of them seen once. Sample: PBMCs, mostly from graft donor cells, taken 360 days after TCRalphabeta/CD19-depleted stem cell transplant. The V gene is TRBV6-5, the J gene TRBJ2-3, with 9 bases fitting TRBD2. The clonotype originates from a male patient aged 2-10 years who had a stem cell transplant for acute myeloid leukemia, so the T cells may come from the graft donor. CDR3 sequence reads: CASSWQAGGGTDTQYF. For the CDR3, the DNA is TGTGCCAGCAGTTGGCAAGCGGGAGGCGGCACAGATACGCAGTATTTT.